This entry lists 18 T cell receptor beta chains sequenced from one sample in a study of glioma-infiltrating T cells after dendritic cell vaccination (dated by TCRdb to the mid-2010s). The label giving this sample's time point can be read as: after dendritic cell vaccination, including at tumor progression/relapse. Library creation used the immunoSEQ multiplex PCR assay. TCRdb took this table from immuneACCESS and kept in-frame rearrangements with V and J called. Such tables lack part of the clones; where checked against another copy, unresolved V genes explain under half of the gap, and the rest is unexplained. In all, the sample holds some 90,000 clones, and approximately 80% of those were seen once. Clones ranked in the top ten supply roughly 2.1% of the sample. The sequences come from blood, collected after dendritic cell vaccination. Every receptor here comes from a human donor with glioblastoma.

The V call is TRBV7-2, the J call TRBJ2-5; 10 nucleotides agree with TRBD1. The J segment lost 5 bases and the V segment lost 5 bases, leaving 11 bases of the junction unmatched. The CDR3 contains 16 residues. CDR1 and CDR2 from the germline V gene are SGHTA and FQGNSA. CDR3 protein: CASSASTGGVGETQYF. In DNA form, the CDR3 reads TGTGCCAGCAGCGCCTCGACAGGGGGCGTTGGGGAGACCCAGTACTTC.

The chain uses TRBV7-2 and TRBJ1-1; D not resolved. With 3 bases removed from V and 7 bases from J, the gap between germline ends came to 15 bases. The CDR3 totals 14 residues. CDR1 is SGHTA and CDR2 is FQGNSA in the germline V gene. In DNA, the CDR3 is TGTGCCAGCAGCTTTGATCGGTCGGGAGGTGAAGCTTTCTTT. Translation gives CASSFDRSGGEAFF.

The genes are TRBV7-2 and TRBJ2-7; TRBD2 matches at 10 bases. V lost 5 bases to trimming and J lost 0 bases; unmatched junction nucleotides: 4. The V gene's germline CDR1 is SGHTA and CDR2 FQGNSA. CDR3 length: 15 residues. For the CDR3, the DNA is TGTGCCAGCAGCCTGGGGACTAGCGCCTCCTACGAGCAGTACGTC. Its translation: CASSLGTSASYEQYV.

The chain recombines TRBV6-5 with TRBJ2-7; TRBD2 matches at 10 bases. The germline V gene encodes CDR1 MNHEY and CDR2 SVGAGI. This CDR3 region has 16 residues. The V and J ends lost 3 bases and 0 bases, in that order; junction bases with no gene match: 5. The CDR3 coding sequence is TGTGCCAGCAGTTATTCTAGCGGGGGTTTCTCCTACGAGCAGTACTTC. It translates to CASSYSSGGFSYEQYF.

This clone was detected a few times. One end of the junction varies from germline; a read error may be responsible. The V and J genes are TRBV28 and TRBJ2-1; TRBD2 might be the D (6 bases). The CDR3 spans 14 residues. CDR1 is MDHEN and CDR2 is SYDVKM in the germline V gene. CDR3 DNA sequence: TGTGCCAGCAGTGGAGGGTTTGAGAGATATCGTTCTCTCTTC. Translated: CASSGGFERYRSLF. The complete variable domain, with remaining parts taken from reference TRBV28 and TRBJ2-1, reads DVKVTQSSRYLVKRTGEKVFLECVQDMDHENMFWYRQDPGLGLRLIYFSYDVKMKEKGDIPEGYSVSREKKERFSLILESASTNQTSMYLCASSGGFERYRSLFGPGTRLTVL.

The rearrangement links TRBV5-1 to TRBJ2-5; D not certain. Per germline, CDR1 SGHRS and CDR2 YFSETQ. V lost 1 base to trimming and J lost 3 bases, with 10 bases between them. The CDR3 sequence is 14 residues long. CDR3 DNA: TGCGCCAGCAGCTTGCAATGGGCCAAAGAGACCCAGTACTTC. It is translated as CASSLQWAKETQYF.

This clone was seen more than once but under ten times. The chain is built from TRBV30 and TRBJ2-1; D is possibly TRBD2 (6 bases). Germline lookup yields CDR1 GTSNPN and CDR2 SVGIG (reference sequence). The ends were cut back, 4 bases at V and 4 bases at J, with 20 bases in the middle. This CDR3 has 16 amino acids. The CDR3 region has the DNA TGTGCCTGGACGGGCCCCGGAGCGGGTGATTACAATGAGCAGTTCTTC. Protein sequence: CAWTGPGAGDYNEQFF. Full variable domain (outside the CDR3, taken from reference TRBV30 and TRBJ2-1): SQTIHQWPATLVQPVGSPLSLECTVEGTSNPNLYWYRQAAGRGLQLLFYSVGIGQISSEVPQNLSASRPQDRQFILSSKKLLLSDSGFYLCAWTGPGAGDYNEQFFGPGTRLTVL.

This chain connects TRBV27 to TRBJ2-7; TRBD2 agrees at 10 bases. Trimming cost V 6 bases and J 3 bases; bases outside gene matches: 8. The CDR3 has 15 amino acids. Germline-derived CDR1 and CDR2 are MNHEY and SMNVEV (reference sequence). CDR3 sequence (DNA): TGTGCCAGCAGCCCGATAGCGGGGGGACTCTACGAGCAGTACTTC. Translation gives CASSPIAGGLYEQYF.

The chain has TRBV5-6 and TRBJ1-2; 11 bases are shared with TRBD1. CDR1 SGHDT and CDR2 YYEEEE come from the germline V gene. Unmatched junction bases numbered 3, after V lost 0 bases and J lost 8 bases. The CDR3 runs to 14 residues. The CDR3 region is CASSLVDRGQGYTF. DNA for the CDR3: TGTGCCAGCAGCTTGGTGGACAGGGGGCAGGGCTACACCTTC.

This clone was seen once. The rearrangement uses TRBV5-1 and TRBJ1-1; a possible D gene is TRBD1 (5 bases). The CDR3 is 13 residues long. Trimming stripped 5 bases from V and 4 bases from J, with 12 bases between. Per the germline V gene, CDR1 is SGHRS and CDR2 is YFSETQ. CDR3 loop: CASRFQGGTEAFF. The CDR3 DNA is TGCGCCAGCAGGTTCCAGGGTGGCACTGAAGCTTTCTTT.

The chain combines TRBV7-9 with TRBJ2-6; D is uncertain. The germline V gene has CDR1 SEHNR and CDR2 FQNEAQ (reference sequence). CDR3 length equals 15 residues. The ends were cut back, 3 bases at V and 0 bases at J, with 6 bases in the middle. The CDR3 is CASSFPFSGANVLTF. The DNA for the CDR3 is TGTGCCAGCAGCTTTCCATTCTCTGGGGCCAACGTCCTGACTTTC.

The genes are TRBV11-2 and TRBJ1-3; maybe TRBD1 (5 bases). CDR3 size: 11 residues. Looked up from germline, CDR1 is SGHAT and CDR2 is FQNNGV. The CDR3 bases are TGTGGCGGGGCCTCTGGAAACACCATATATTTT. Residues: CGGASGNTIYF.

The CDR3 nucleotides are TGTGCCAGCTCTAGACAGGGGGTCTACGAGCAGTACTTC. Translating it yields CASSRQGVYEQYF. The chain links TRBV27 to TRBJ2-7, with 9 bases lining up with TRBD1. The J segment lost 3 bases and the V segment lost 8 bases, leaving 5 bases of the junction unmatched. CDR1 and CDR2 from the germline V gene are MNHEY and SMNVEV (reference sequence). The length of the CDR3 is 13 residues.

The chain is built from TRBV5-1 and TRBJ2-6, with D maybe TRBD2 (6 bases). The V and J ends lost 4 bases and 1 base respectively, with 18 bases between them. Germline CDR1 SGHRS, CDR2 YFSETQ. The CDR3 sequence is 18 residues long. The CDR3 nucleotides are TGCGCCAGCAGCCCCTTATCGCGGGAATCTTCTGGGGCCAACGTCCTGACTTTC. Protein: CASSPLSRESSGANVLTF.

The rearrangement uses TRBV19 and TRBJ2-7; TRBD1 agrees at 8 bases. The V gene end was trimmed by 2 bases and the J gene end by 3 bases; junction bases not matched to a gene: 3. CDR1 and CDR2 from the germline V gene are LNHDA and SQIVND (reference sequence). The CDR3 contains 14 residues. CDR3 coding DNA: TGTGCCAGTAGTATAAGGGGACAGGACTACGAGCAGTACTTC. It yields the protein CASSIRGQDYEQYF. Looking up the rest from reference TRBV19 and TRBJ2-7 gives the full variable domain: DGGITQSPKYLFRKEGQNVTLSCEQNLNHDAMYWYRQDPGQGLRLIYYSQIVNDFQKGDIAEGYSVSREKKESFPLTVTSAQKNPTAFYLCASSIRGQDYEQYFGPGTRLTVT.

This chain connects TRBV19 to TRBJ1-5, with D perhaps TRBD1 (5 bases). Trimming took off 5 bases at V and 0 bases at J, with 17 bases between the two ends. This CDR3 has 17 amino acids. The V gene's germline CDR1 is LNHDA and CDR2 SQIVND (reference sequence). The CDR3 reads CASSDVGGGISNQPQHF. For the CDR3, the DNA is TGTGCCAGTAGTGATGTGGGGGGTGGGATTAGCAATCAGCCCCAGCATTTT. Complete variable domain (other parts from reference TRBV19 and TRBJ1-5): DGGITQSPKYLFRKEGQNVTLSCEQNLNHDAMYWYRQDPGQGLRLIYYSQIVNDFQKGDIAEGYSVSREKKESFPLTVTSAQKNPTAFYLCASSDVGGGISNQPQHFGDGTRLSIL.

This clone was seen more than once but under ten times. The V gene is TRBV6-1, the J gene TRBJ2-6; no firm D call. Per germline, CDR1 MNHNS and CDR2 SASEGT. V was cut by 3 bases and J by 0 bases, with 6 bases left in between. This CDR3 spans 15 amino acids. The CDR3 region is CASSEGNSGANVLTF. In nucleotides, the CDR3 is TGTGCCAGCAGTGAGGGCAACTCTGGGGCCAACGTCCTGACTTTC.

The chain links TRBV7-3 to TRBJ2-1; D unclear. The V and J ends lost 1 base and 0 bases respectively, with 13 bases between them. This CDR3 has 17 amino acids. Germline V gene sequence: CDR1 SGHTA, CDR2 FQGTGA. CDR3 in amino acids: CASSLNGQLSSYNEQFF. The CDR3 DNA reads TGTGCCAGCAGCTTAAATGGGCAACTTTCCTCCTACAATGAGCAGTTCTTC.